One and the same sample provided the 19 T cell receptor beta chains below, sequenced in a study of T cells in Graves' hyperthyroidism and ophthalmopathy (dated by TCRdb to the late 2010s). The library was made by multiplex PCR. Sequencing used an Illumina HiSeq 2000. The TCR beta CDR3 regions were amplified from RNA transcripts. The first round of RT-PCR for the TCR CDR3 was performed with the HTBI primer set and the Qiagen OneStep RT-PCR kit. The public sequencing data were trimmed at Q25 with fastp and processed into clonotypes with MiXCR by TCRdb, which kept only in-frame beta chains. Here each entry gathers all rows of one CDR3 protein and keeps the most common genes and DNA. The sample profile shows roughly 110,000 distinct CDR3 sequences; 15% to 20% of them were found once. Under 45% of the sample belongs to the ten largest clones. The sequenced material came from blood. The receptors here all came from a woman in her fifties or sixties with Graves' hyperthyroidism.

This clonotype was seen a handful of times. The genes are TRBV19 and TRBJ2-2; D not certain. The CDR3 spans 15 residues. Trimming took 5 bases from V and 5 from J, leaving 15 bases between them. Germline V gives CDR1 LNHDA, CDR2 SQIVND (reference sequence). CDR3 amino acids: CASSVTAGLTGELFF. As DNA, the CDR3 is TGTGCCAGTAGTGTTACGGCAGGCCTAACCGGGGAGCTGTTTTTT.

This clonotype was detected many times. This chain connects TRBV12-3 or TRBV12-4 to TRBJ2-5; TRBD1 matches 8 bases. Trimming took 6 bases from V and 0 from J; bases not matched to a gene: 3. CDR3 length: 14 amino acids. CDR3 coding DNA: TGTGCCAGCAGCCGACAGGGGAACCAAGAGACCCAGTACTTC. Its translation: CASSRQGNQETQYF.

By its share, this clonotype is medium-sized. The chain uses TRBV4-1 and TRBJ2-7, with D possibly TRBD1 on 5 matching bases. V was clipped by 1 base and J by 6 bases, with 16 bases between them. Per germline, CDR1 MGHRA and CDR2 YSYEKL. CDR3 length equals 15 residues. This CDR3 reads CASSQGHYLGLEQYF. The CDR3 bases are TGCGCCAGCAGCCAAGGGCACTACTTGGGGCTCGAGCAGTACTTC.

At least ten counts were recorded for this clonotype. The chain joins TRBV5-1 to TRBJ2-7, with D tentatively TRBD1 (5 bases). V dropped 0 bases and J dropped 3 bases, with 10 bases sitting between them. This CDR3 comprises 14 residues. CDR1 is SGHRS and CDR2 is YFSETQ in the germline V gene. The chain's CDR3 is CASSLEGAIYEQYF. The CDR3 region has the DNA TGCGCCAGCAGCTTGGAAGGGGCCATCTACGAGCAGTACTTC. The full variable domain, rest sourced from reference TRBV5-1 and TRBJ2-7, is KAGVTQTPRYLIKTRGQQVTLSCSPISGHRSVSWYQQTPGQGLQFLFEYFSETQRNKGNFPGRFSGRQFSNSRSEMNVSTLELGDSALYLCASSLEGAIYEQYFGPGTRLTVT.

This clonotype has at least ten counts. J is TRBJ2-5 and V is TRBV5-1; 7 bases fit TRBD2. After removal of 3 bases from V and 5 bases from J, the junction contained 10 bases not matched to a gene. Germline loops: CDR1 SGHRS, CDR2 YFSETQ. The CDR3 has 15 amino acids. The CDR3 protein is CASSSSSGHGETQYF. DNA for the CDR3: TGCGCCAGCAGCTCATCTAGCGGCCATGGGGAGACCCAGTACTTC.

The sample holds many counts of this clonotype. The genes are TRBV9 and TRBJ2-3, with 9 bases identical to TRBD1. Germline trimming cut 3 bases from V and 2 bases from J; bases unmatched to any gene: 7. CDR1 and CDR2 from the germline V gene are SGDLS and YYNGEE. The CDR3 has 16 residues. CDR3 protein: CASSALGTGNTDTQYF. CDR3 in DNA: TGTGCCAGCAGCGCCCTCGGGACAGGGAACACAGATACGCAGTATTTT. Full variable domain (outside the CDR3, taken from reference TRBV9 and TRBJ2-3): DSGVTQTPKHLITATGQRVTLRCSPRSGDLSVYWYQQSLDQGLQFLIQYYNGEERAKGNILERFSAQQFPDLHSELNLSSLELGDSALYFCASSALGTGNTDTQYFGPGTRLTVL.

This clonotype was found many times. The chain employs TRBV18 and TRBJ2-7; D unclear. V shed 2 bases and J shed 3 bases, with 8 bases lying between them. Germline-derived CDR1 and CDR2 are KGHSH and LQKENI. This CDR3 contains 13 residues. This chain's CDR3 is CASSPYKDYEQYV. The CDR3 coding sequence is TGTGCCAGCTCACCATACAAAGACTACGAGCAGTACGTC.

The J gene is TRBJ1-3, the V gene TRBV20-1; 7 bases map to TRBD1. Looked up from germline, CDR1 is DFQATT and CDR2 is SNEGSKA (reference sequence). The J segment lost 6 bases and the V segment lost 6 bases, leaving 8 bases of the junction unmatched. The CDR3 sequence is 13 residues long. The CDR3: CSALDRVSNTIYF. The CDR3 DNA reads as TGCAGTGCCCTTGACAGGGTCTCAAACACCATATATTTT.

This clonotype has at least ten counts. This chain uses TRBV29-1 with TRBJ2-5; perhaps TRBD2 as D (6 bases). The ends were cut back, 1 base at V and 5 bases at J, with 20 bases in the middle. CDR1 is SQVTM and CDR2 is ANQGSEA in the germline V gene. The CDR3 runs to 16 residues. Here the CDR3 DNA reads TGCAGCGTTGAAGGGGGGGTTGGAATGGGGCAGGAGACCCAGTACTTC. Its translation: CSVEGGVGMGQETQYF.

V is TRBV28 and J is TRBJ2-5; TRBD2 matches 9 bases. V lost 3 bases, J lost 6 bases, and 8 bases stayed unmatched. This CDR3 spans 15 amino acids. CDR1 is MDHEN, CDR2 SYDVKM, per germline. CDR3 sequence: CASSLGGRAGQTQYF. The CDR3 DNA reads TGTGCCAGCAGTTTGGGCGGGAGGGCCGGTCAGACCCAGTACTTC.

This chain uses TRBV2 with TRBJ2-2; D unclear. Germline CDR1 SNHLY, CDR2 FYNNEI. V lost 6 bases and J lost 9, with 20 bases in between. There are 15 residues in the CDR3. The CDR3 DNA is TGTGCCAGCAGACCACTGACGACCCTTCCCCGGGAGCTGTTTTTT. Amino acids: CASRPLTTLPRELFF.

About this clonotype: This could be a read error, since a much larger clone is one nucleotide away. CDR3 amino acids: CASSVAGENEAFF. CDR3 coding DNA: TGTGCCAGCAGCGTAGCCGGAGAAAATGAAGCTTTCTTT. The chain uses TRBV9 and TRBJ1-1; no clear D gene. The germline CDR1 and CDR2 sequences are SGDLS and YYNGEE. Trimming cost V 0 bases and J 7 bases, with 10 bases left between them. This CDR3 is built from 13 residues.

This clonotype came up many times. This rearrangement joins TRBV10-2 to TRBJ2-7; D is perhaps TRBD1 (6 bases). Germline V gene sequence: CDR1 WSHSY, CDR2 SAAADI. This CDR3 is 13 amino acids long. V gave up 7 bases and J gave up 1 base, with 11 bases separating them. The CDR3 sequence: CASMGGQSYEQYF. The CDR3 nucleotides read TGCGCCAGCATGGGTGGACAGTCCTACGAGCAGTACTTC.

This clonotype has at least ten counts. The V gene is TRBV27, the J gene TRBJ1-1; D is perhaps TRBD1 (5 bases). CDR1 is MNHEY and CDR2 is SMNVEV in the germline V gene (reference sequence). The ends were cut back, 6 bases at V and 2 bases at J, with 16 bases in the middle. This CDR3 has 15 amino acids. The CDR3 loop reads CASSLRVQGNTEAFF. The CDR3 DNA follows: TGTGCCAGCAGCCTCAGGGTCCAGGGTAACACTGAAGCTTTCTTT.

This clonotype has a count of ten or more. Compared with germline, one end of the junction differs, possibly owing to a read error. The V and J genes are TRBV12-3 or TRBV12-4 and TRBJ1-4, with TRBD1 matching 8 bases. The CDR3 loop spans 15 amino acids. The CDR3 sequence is CTSRGGQGPNEKLFF. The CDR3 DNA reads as TGTACCAGCCGAGGCGGACAGGGTCCTAATGAAAAACTGTTTTTT.

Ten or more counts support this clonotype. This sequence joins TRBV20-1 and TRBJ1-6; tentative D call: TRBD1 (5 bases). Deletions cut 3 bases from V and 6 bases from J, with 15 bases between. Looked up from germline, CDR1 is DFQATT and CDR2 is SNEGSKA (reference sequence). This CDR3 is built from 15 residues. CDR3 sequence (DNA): TGCAGTGCTAGTTGGGGGTTAGTAGGTAATTCACCCCTCCACTTT. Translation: CSASWGLVGNSPLHF.

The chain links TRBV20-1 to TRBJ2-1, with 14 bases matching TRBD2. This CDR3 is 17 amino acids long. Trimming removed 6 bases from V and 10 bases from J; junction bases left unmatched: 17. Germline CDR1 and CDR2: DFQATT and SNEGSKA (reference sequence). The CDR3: CSAPGTGTSGGSYEQFF. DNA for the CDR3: TGCAGTGCCCCCGGGACCGGGACTAGCGGGGGCTCCTACGAGCAGTTCTTC.

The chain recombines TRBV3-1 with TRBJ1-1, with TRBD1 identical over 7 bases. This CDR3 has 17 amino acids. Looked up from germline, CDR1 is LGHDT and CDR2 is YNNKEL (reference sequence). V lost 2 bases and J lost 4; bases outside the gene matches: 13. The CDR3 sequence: CASSQWGRRQGSTEAFF. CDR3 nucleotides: TGTGCCAGCAGCCAATGGGGCAGGAGACAGGGAAGCACTGAAGCTTTCTTT.

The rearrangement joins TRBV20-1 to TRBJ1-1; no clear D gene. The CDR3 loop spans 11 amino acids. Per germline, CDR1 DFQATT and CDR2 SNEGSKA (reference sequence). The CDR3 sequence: CSTGVNTEAFF. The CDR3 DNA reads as TGCAGCACGGGTGTGAACACTGAAGCTTTCTTT.